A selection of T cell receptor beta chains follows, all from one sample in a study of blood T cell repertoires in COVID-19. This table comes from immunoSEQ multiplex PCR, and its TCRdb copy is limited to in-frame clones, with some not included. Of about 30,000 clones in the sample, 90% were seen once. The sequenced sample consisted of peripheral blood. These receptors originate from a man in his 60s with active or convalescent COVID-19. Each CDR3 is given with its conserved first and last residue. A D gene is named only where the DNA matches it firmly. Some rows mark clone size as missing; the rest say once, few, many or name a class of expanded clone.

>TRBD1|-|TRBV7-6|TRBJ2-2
CASSLFQGENTGELFF
TGTGCCAGCAGCTTATTCCAGGGGGAAAACACCGGGGAGCTGTTTTTT
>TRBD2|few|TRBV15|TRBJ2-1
CATSRDRGTSAFNEQFF
TGTGCCACCAGCAGAGATCGCGGGACTAGCGCATTCAATGAGCAGTTCTTC
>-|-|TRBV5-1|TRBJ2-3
CASSFGGSTDTQYF
TGCGCCAGCAGCTTCGGCGGGAGCACAGATACGCAGTATTTT
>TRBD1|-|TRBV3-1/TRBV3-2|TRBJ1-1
CASSLRQGALNTEAFF
TGTGCCAGCAGCCTAAGACAGGGGGCCCTAAACACTGAAGCTTTCTTT
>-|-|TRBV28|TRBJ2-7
CASISGQSSYEQYF
TGTGCCAGCATTTCCGGACAGAGCTCCTACGAGCAGTACTTC
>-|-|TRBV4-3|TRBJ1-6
CASSQAGGGSPLHF
TGCGCCAGCAGCCAAGCGGGGGGCGGGTCACCCCTCCACTTT
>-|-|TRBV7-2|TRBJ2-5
CASSLLLPPEDF
TGTGCCAGCAGCTTACTTCTCCCCCCTGAGGACTTC
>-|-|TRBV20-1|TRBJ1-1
CSASRWQMNTEAFF
TGCAGTGCTAGTCGTTGGCAGATGAACACTGAAGCTTTCTTT
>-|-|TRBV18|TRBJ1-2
CASSPFREDHGYTF
TGTGCCAGCTCACCCTTCCGGGAGGACCATGGCTACACCTTC
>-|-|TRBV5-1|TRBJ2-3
CASSIRRSTDTQYF
TGCGCCAGCAGCATCCGGCGGTCCACAGATACGCAGTATTTT
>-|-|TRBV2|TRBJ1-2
CASSEGRRFNYGYTF
TGTGCCAGCAGTGAGGGGCGGAGATTTAACTATGGCTACACCTTC
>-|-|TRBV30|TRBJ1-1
CAWSLGGDTEAFF
TGTGCCTGGAGTCTAGGGGGAGACACTGAAGCTTTCTTT
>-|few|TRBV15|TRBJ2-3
CATSRGQSTDTQYF
TGTGCCACCAGCAGAGGACAGAGCACAGATACGCAGTATTTT
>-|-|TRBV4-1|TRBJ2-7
CASTVEEGPYEQYF
TGCGCCAGCACCGTGGAGGAGGGCCCCTACGAGCAGTACTTC
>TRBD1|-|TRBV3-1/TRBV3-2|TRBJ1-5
CASSQVRGGQGKRENNQPQHF
TGTGCCAGCAGCCAAGTCAGGGGGGGACAGGGGAAAAGGGAGAACAATCAGCCCCAGCATTTT
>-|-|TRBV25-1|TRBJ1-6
CASSRAGDNSPLHF
TGTGCCAGCAGTCGGGCAGGGGATAATTCACCCCTCCACTTT
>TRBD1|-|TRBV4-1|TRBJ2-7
CASSQLTGSNEQYF
TGCGCCAGCAGCCAACTGACAGGGAGCAACGAGCAGTACTTC
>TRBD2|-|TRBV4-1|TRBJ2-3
CGSAGTSATDTQYF
TGCGGCTCGGCAGGGACTAGCGCAACAGATACGCAGTATTTT
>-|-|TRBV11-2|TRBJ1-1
CASSLQGRLNTEAFF
TGTGCCAGCAGCTTACAGGGGCGACTGAACACTGAAGCTTTCTTT
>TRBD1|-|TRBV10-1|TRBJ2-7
CASSGRTGAYEQYF
TGCGCCAGCAGCGGCCGGACAGGAGCCTACGAGCAGTACTTC
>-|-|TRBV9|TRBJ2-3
CASSPGWGTSTDTQYF
TGTGCCAGCAGCCCAGGATGGGGGACTAGCACAGATACGCAGTATTTT
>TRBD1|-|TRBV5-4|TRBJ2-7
CASSPGTVSYEQYF
TGTGCCAGCAGCCCCGGGACAGTTTCCTACGAGCAGTACTTC
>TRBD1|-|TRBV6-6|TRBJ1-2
CASSRGQGTGAFNYGYTF
TGTGCCAGCAGTCGAGGCCAGGGGACAGGAGCCTTTAACTATGGCTACACCTTC
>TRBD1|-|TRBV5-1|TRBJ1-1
CASSFGAQTGAGEAFF
TGCGCCAGCAGCTTTGGGGCTCAGACAGGGGCAGGTGAAGCTTTCTTT
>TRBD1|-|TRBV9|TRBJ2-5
CASTTRTGQETQYF
TGTGCCAGCACGACAAGGACAGGACAAGAGACCCAGTACTTC
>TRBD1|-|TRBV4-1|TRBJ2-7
CASSPGQGAYEQYF
TGCGCCAGCAGCCCAGGACAGGGGGCTTACGAGCAGTACTTC
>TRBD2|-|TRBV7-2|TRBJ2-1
CASSLETSGGHEQFF
TGTGCCAGCAGCTTAGAGACTAGCGGGGGCCATGAGCAGTTCTTC
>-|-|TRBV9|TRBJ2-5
CASSVGVTSGETQYF
TGTGCCAGCAGCGTAGGGGTGACTAGTGGAGAGACCCAGTACTTC
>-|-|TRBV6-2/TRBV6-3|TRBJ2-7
CASSYGRTWAYEQYF
TGTGCCAGCAGTTACGGGCGGACATGGGCCTACGAGCAGTACTTC
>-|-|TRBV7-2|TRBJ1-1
CASSLERTDTEAFF
TGTGCCAGCAGCTTAGAGCGGACGGACACTGAAGCTTTCTTT
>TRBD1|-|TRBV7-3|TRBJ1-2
CASSLMQGDGYTF
TGTGCCAGCAGCTTAATGCAGGGGGATGGCTACACCTTC
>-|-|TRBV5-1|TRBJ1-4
CASSLGQGLYGKLFF
TGCGCCAGCAGCTTGGGACAAGGATTATATGGAAAACTGTTTTTT
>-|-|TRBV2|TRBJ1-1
CASNQRANTEAFF
TGTGCCAGCAACCAGCGGGCGAACACTGAAGCTTTCTTT
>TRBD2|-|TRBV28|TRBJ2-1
CASSLWLAGGPGHNEQFF
TGTGCCAGCAGTTTATGGCTAGCGGGAGGGCCGGGACACAATGAGCAGTTCTTC
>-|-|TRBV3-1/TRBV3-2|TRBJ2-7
CASSQGRSYEQYF
TGTGCCAGCAGCCAAGGTCGGTCTTACGAGCAGTACTTC
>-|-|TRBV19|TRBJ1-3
CASIRTDSGNTIYF
TGTGCCAGTATCAGGACTGACTCTGGAAACACCATATATTTT
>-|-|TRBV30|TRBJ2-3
CAWSVNPAPGDTQYF
TGTGCCTGGAGTGTAAACCCCGCCCCGGGAGATACGCAGTATTTT
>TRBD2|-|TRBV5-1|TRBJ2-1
CASSSAPTSGLYNEQFF
TGCGCCAGCAGCTCGGCACCGACTAGCGGGTTGTATAATGAGCAGTTCTTC
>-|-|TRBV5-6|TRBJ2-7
CASSLFRGLPPYEQYF
TGTGCCAGCAGCTTGTTTCGCGGGCTCCCTCCCTACGAGCAGTACTTC
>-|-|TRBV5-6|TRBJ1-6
CASSLLPVDNSPLHF
TGTGCCAGCAGCTTGCTTCCGGTGGATAATTCACCCCTCCACTTT
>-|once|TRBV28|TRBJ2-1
CASSHSLGGGRFYNEQFF
TGTGCCAGCAGTCATTCACTCGGGGGCGGGAGATTTTACAATGAGCAGTTCTTC
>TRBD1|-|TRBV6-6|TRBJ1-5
CASSYGQVSNQPQHF
TGTGCCAGCAGTTACGGACAGGTTAGCAATCAGCCCCAGCATTTT
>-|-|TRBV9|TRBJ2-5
CASSVTGAQETQYF
TGTGCCAGCAGCGTGACAGGAGCGCAAGAGACCCAGTACTTC
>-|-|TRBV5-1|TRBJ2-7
CASSLGGQTLSYEQYF
TGCGCCAGCAGCTTGGGTGGACAGACCCTCTCCTACGAGCAGTACTTC
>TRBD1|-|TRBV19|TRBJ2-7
CASSYGAGGFYEQYF
TGTGCCAGTAGCTACGGGGCAGGGGGTTTCTACGAGCAGTACTTC
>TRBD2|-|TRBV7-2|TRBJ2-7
CASSTSGTSAYEQYF
TGTGCCAGCAGCACCTCGGGGACTAGCGCCTACGAGCAGTACTTC
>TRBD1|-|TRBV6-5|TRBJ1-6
CASSYLNRGSGSPLHF
TGTGCCAGCAGTTACTTGAACAGGGGATCGGGTTCACCCCTCCACTTT
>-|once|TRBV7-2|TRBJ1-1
CASSLSPLNTEAFF
TGTGCCAGCAGTCTTTCTCCTCTGAACACTGAAGCTTTCTTT
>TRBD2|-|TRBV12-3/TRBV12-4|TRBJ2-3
CATLFRGEDTQYF
TGTGCCACCCTCTTCCGGGGGGAGGATACGCAGTATTTT
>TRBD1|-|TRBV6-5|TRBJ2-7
CASSSPGTGRYF
TGTGCCAGCAGTTCGCCCGGGACAGGGCGGTACTTC
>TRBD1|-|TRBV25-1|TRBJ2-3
CASSEGTGGGDTQYF
TGTGCCAGCAGTGAGGGGACAGGGGGCGGAGATACGCAGTATTTT
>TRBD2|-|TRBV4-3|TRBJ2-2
CASSQDGGLAGVSTGELFF
TGCGCCAGCAGCCAAGACGGAGGACTAGCGGGAGTCTCCACCGGGGAGCTGTTTTTT
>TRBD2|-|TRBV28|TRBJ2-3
CASEREWGTQYF
TGTGCCAGCGAGCGGGAATGGGGTACGCAGTATTTT
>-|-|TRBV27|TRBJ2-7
CASSPRLAYEQYF
TGTGCCAGCAGTCCCCGACTTGCCTACGAGCAGTACTTC
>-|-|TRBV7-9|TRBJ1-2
CASARALANYGYTF
TGTGCCAGCGCCAGGGCCTTAGCTAACTATGGCTACACCTTC
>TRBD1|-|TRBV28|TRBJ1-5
CASSELRGWGQPQHF
TGTGCCAGCAGCGAGCTCAGGGGGTGGGGCCAGCCCCAGCATTTT
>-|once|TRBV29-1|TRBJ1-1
CSVKQNQNTEAFF
TGCAGCGTTAAACAGAACCAGAACACTGAAGCTTTCTTT